This section outlines one T cell receptor beta chain sequence together with its context. Only a few counts were recorded for this clonotype. Its antigen specificity is not known. Base qualities are not provided; no much larger clone lies one nucleotide away. This entry comes from a study of CD8+CD57+ T cells in acquired aplastic anemia listed by TCRdb under 2018. For context, the study as a whole: DNA extracted from sorted CD4+ and CD8+ cells had a mean of approximately 3.4 ug, with a range of 0.2 to 27.4 ug. Healthy donor samples averaged about 9.8 million reads for CD4+ and around 12 million for CD8+ cells.

Genomic DNA served as template for TCR beta VDJ combination and CDR3 sequence profiling. An Illumina HiSeq 2000 was the platform used for TCR repertoire sequencing. The published analysis was carried out like this. Repertoire assessment relied on Simpson's diversity index, CDR3 size and DJ length profiles, and TRBV/TRBJ rearrangement plots. The most abundant DNA sequence in the deep sequencing data was taken as the immunodominant clone. CDR3 amino acid sequences were screened for sharing across subjects and were compared with published repertoires and the VDJdb database. TCRdb cleaned the public reads at Q25 with fastp, built clones with MiXCR and kept in-frame beta chains. Every distinct CDR3 protein forms one entry, paired with its most common genes and DNA. It is TCRdb's table, rather than the study itself, that gives the V and J calls and clone size. Across this sample there are hundreds of thousands of distinct CDR3 sequences, with roughly 68% seen only once. Of the sample, less than 4% falls within the top ten clones.

The CDR3 has 13 amino acids, counting the end cysteine and phenylalanine. Just CDR3 DNA is preserved here, 39 bases in frame from base 1. The germline V gene sets CDR1 to KGHDR and CDR2 to SFDVKD. Cut back by 0 bases and 5 bases, the V and J ends lie 4 bases apart. Here is what the overall study found, with its caveats: Around 28 CD8+ CDR3 sequences were found to be shared between patients and controls, but these sequences appeared to be highly expressed in patients and within the immunodominant clones of the patients. CD8+ Simpson's diversity did not differ significantly between patients and healthy controls (P=0.060).

In the study, sorted CD4+ and CD8+ blood T cells from patients with severe aplastic anemia and from healthy subjects underwent deep sequencing of TCR repertoires. Ficoll-Paque density gradient centrifugation was used to isolate peripheral blood mononuclear cells. Before DNA was extracted, CD4+ and CD8+ T cells were sorted using either FACS or magnetic beads. The sequencing input was sorted CD4+, CD8+, or CD8+CD57+ T cells (not recorded which) from PBMCs. This TCR was sampled from a human donor in good health, serving as a control. In this chain, TRBV24-1 is recombined with TRBJ2-1; the D gene assignment is ambiguous. For the CDR3, the sequence is CATSDLVNNEQFF. The nucleotides are TGTGCCACCAGTGATTTGGTGAACAATGAGCAGTTCTTC.